Shown below are 10 T cell receptor beta chains from a single sample sequenced in a study of OX40 agonist ivuxolimab in advanced cancers. Some clones are missing from TCRdb's copy, which holds only in-frame ones; the method was immunoSEQ multiplex PCR. Altogether tens of thousands of clones are present, more than 80% being singletons, with the ten largest covering approximately 7.4%. Source: CD4+ or CD8+ T cells sorted from blood, taken in a trial of the OX40 agonist ivuxolimab. These receptors were collected from an adult with an advanced solid tumor such as melanoma, head and neck, liver or kidney cancer.

This chain uses TRBV7-3 with TRBJ1-3, with D possibly being TRBD1 (5 bases). CDR3 length: 17 amino acids. The V gene's germline CDR1 is SGHTA and CDR2 FQGTGA. Trimming cost V 2 bases and J 1 base, with 15 bases left between them. CDR3 DNA: TGTGCCAGCAGCTTAGACTCAGGGCTGTCTTCTGGAAACACCATATATTTT. Protein product: CASSLDSGLSSGNTIYF.

This chain links TRBV6-1 with TRBJ2-3, with D unresolved. Germline V gene lookup returns CDR1 MNHNS and CDR2 SASEGT. Deletions cut 6 bases from V and 2 bases from J, with 15 bases between. The CDR3 totals 15 residues. As DNA, the CDR3 is TGTGCCAGCAGAATCCAGACCCACTACACAGATACGCAGTATTTT. Translated, it gives CASRIQTHYTDTQYF.

This CDR3 is CASSLSKGAAYGYTF. The CDR3 DNA follows: TGTGCCAGCAGTTTATCGAAGGGAGCGGCTTATGGCTACACCTTC. The V call is TRBV27, the J call TRBJ1-2; no clear D gene. Deletions cut 0 bases from V and 5 bases from J, with 13 bases between. This CDR3 is 15 amino acids long. Per the germline V gene, CDR1 is MNHEY and CDR2 is SMNVEV (reference sequence).

The chain is built from TRBV9 and TRBJ2-7; D possibly matches TRBD1 or TRBD2 (6 bases each). Trimming pared 0 bases from V and 5 bases from J, leaving 15 bases between. This CDR3 has 15 amino acids. Per germline, CDR1 SGDLS and CDR2 YYNGEE. CDR3 loop: CASSVEGLGANEQYF. CDR3 coding DNA: TGTGCCAGCAGCGTAGAGGGACTGGGGGCCAACGAGCAGTACTTC.

This chain links TRBV7-2 with TRBJ2-3; 14 nucleotides agree with TRBD2. This CDR3 contains 17 residues. The V segment lost 1 base and the J segment 6 bases; nucleotides outside the gene matches: 6. Germline CDR1 is SGHTA and CDR2 is FQGNSA. CDR3: CASSLVGLAGVWDTQYF. In DNA form, the CDR3 reads TGTGCCAGCAGCTTAGTGGGACTAGCGGGAGTTTGGGATACGCAGTATTTT. Together with reference TRBV7-2 and TRBJ2-3, the CDR3 gives the full variable domain: GAGVSQSPSNKVTEKGKDVELRCDPISGHTALYWYRQSLGQGLEFLIYFQGNSAPDKSGLPSDRFSAERTGGSVSTLTIQRTQQEDSAVYLCASSLVGLAGVWDTQYFGPGTRLTVL.

The rearrangement uses TRBV27 and TRBJ1-2, with TRBD1 matching over 8 bases. J lost 4 bases, V lost 3 bases, and 4 bases had no gene match. Germline CDR1 and CDR2: MNHEY and SMNVEV (reference sequence). The CDR3 is 14 amino acids. The CDR3 nucleotides are TGTGCCAGCAGTTTTCTGCAGGGGGCCTATGGCTACACCTTC. Encoded protein: CASSFLQGAYGYTF.

This sequence joins TRBV5-1 and TRBJ2-7; 13 bases agree with TRBD2. Germline V gene data show CDR1 as SGHRS and CDR2 as YFSETQ. The CDR3 runs 16 residues. Trimming removed 4 bases from V and 6 bases from J; junction bases left unmatched: 10. The CDR3 loop reads CASSQLGTSGKGEQYF. The CDR3, as DNA: TGCGCCAGCAGCCAACTCGGGACTAGCGGGAAGGGCGAGCAGTACTTC.

The chain has TRBV9 and TRBJ2-7, with D perhaps matching TRBD1 or TRBD2 (5 bases each). Germline V gene data show CDR1 as SGDLS and CDR2 as YYNGEE. The CDR3 is 14 amino acids. Between the trimmed V and J ends, which lost 4 bases and 1 base, there was a span of 12 bases. This chain's CDR3 is CASSSRDGSYEQYF. DNA of the CDR3: TGTGCCAGCAGCTCCCGGGACGGTTCCTACGAGCAGTACTTC.

For the CDR3, the DNA is TGTGCCAGCACCACCCTACTTGGACAGCATAATTTCTATGGCTACACCTTC. Amino acids: CASTTLLGQHNFYGYTF. The chain carries TRBV28 and TRBJ1-2, with D tentatively TRBD1 (6 bases). The CDR3 has 17 amino acids. V lost 7 bases to trimming and J lost 4 bases, with 25 bases between them. Germline V gene data show CDR1 as MDHEN and CDR2 as SYDVKM.

The chain recombines TRBV7-9 with TRBJ2-7; TRBD1 matches at 7 bases. The J segment lost 0 bases and the V segment lost 4 bases, leaving 9 bases of the junction unmatched. The germline V gene encodes CDR1 SEHNR and CDR2 FQNEAQ (reference sequence). This CDR3 comprises 16 residues. The CDR3 loop is CASSSDYRGFSYEQYF. The CDR3 DNA is TGTGCCAGCAGCTCAGACTACAGGGGTTTCTCCTACGAGCAGTACTTC.